A single sample gave rise to the 21 T cell receptor beta chains below, sequenced in a study of OX40 agonist ivuxolimab in advanced cancers. Clones were read by immunoSEQ multiplex PCR, and TCRdb kept only the in-frame ones, dropping some. Among about 94,000 clones, over 75% were seen once, and the ten largest hold around 0.3%. The source material was CD4+ or CD8+ T cells sorted from blood, sampled in a trial of the OX40 agonist ivuxolimab. The receptor source for this set is an adult with an advanced solid tumor such as melanoma, head and neck, liver or kidney cancer.

J is TRBJ2-1 and V is TRBV6-1, with TRBD1 matching 8 bases. Trimming removed 3 bases from V and 5 bases from J; junction bases left unmatched: 3. The CDR3 extends over 14 amino acids. The V gene's germline CDR1 is MNHNS and CDR2 SASEGT. CDR3 amino acids: CASSDRTGNNEQFF. The CDR3 DNA follows: TGTGCCAGCAGTGACAGGACAGGGAACAATGAGCAGTTCTTC.

This clone occurred a few times. V usage is TRBV9 and J usage is TRBJ1-2; D perhaps matches TRBD1 (5 bases). This CDR3 has 16 residues. The V and J ends lost 1 base and 0 bases respectively, with 13 bases between them. From germline, CDR1 is SGDLS and CDR2 YYNGEE. The chain's CDR3 is CASSVRRDGTNYGYTF. For the CDR3, the DNA is TGTGCCAGCAGCGTAAGACGGGACGGCACTAACTATGGCTACACCTTC. The whole variable domain, remainder taken from reference TRBV9 and TRBJ1-2, is DSGVTQTPKHLITATGQRVTLRCSPRSGDLSVYWYQQSLDQGLQFLIQYYNGEERAKGNILERFSAQQFPDLHSELNLSSLELGDSALYFCASSVRRDGTNYGYTFGSGTRLTVV.

The chain has TRBV5-4 and TRBJ1-2, with a tentative D call TRBD1 (6 bases). CDR1 and CDR2 (germline): SGHNT, YYREEE (reference sequence). The CDR3 is 16 residues long. V was trimmed by 0 bases and J by 2 bases, leaving 14 bases between them. CDR3 sequence (DNA): TGTGCCAGCAGCTTGGAGGCCCGGGGGCGCAACTATGGCTACACCTTC. Protein: CASSLEARGRNYGYTF.

About this clone itself: Other DNA variants within this sample encode the same CDR3. This rearrangement joins TRBV5-1 to TRBJ1-5; 8 bases map to TRBD1. Germline V gives CDR1 SGHRS, CDR2 YFSETQ. V was pared by 0 bases and J by 2 bases, with 1 base of the junction left unmatched. The CDR3 runs to 15 residues. Written as DNA, the CDR3 is TGCGCCAGCAGCTTGGAGGGACAGGGCAATCAGCCCCAGCATTTT. It translates to CASSLEGQGNQPQHF.

The chain couples TRBV19 to TRBJ2-5; D possibly corresponds to TRBD1 (6 bases). V lost 9 bases to trimming and J lost 2 bases, with 7 bases between them. Per the germline V gene, CDR1 is LNHDA and CDR2 is SQIVND (reference sequence). The CDR3 runs 11 residues. The CDR3 is CASRGQETQYF. The CDR3 coding sequence is TGTGCCAGCAGGGGTCAAGAGACCCAGTACTTC.

CDR3 in amino acids: CASSFGRGNTGELFF. DNA of the CDR3: TGTGCCAGCAGCTTTGGGCGGGGAAACACCGGGGAGCTGTTTTTT. The chain carries TRBV7-7 and TRBJ2-2, with D perhaps matching TRBD2 (6 bases). Germline CDR1 is SSHAT and CDR2 is FNYEAQ (reference sequence). CDR3 length equals 15 residues. V was trimmed by 3 bases and J by 2 bases, leaving 10 bases between them. The complete variable domain, with remaining parts taken from reference TRBV7-7 and TRBJ2-2, reads GAGVSQSPRYKVTKRGQDVTLRCDPISSHATLYWYQQALGQGPEFLTYFNYEAQPDKSGLPSDRFSAERPEGSISTLTIQRTEQRDSAMYRCASSFGRGNTGELFFGEGSRLTVL.

This chain uses TRBV5-4 with TRBJ2-1; D is uncertain. Deletions cut 4 bases from V and 4 bases from J, with 12 bases between. Germline V gives CDR1 SGHNT, CDR2 YYREEE (reference sequence). The CDR3 contains 14 residues. CDR3 in amino acids: CASSDMDGYNEQFF. The CDR3 coding sequence is TGTGCCAGCAGCGATATGGACGGGTACAATGAGCAGTTCTTC.

V is TRBV7-6 and J is TRBJ2-2; 8 nucleotides agree with TRBD2. CDR3 length equals 17 residues. V was clipped by 8 bases and J by 5 bases; unmatched bases: 16. Germline lookup yields CDR1 SGHVS and CDR2 FNYEAQ. The CDR3 nucleotides read TGTGCCAGCCGAGGGCTAGCGGGTCCGCCAGGAACCGGGGAGCTGTTTTTT. The encoded protein is CASRGLAGPPGTGELFF. The full variable domain, in which reference TRBV7-6 and TRBJ2-2 provide the parts outside the CDR3, is GAGVSQSPRYKVTKRGQDVALRCDPISGHVSLYWYRQALGQGPEFLTYFNYEAQQDKSGLPNDRFSAERPEGSISTLTIQRTEQRDSAMYRCASRGLAGPPGTGELFFGEGSRLTVL.

The chain is built from TRBV21-1 and TRBJ1-1; TRBD1 is the table's D call, not checked against the DNA. TRBV21-1 counts as a pseudogene. The CDR3 covers 16 residues. In nucleotides, the CDR3 is TGTGCCAGCAGCAAAGGACCTAGAGGGGGGAACACTGAAGCTTTCTTT. Amino acid sequence: CASSKGPRGGNTEAFF.

The chain employs TRBV6-6 and TRBJ1-1, with D hard to call. From germline, CDR1 is MNHNY and CDR2 SVGAGI (reference sequence). The V end lost 5 bases, the J end lost 1 base, and 8 bases lay between the germline ends. The CDR3 is made up of 13 amino acids. CDR3: CASSVTPNTEAFF. The CDR3, as DNA: TGTGCCAGCAGTGTTACACCGAACACTGAAGCTTTCTTT.

The chain recombines TRBV5-4 with TRBJ2-2; 8 bases match TRBD1. Germline-derived CDR1 and CDR2 are SGHNT and YYREEE (reference sequence). The CDR3 has 16 residues. Trimming cost V 4 bases and J 7 bases; bases outside gene matches: 12. In DNA form, the CDR3 reads TGTGCCAGCAGCAACGGACAGGGTATTCGGGTCGGGGAGCTGTTTTTT. Protein sequence: CASSNGQGIRVGELFF.

The chain combines TRBV25-1 with TRBJ1-4, with D possibly being TRBD1 (6 bases). Trimming removed 6 bases at V and 6 bases at J, with 14 bases between. CDR1 is MGHDK and CDR2 is SYGVNS in the germline V gene. CDR3 size: 14 residues. Here the CDR3 reads CASRLRGADEKLFF. The CDR3 DNA follows: TGTGCCAGCAGACTGCGGGGGGCCGATGAAAAACTGTTTTTT. The full variable domain, its missing parts supplied by reference TRBV25-1 and TRBJ1-4, is EADIYQTPRYLVIGTGKKITLECSQTMGHDKMYWYQQDPGMELHLIHYSYGVNSTEKGDLSSESTVSRIRTEHFPLTLESARPSHTSQYLCASRLRGADEKLFFGSGTQLSVL.

This chain links TRBV19 with TRBJ2-5; D may match TRBD1 or TRBD2 (7 bases each). With 5 bases removed from V and 5 bases from J, the gap between germline ends came to 15 bases. This CDR3 has 14 amino acids. CDR1 LNHDA and CDR2 SQIVND come from the germline V gene (reference sequence). The CDR3 DNA reads as TGTGCCAGTAGTGCCCGACAGGGAGGGGAGACCCAGTACTTC. Protein: CASSARQGGETQYF. Complete variable domain (other parts from reference TRBV19 and TRBJ2-5): DGGITQSPKYLFRKEGQNVTLSCEQNLNHDAMYWYRQDPGQGLRLIYYSQIVNDFQKGDIAEGYSVSREKKESFPLTVTSAQKNPTAFYLCASSARQGGETQYFGPGTRLLVL.

The chain combines TRBV11-3 with TRBJ2-3; 13 bases line up with TRBD2. This CDR3 comprises 17 residues. Germline trimming cut 4 bases from V and 3 bases from J; bases unmatched to any gene: 7. Per the germline V gene, CDR1 is SGHNT and CDR2 is YENEEA. CDR3 region: CASSSRLAGGVTDTQYF. CDR3 nucleotide sequence: TGTGCCAGCAGCTCTAGACTAGCGGGGGGCGTTACAGATACGCAGTATTTT.

The V gene is TRBV6-8, the J gene TRBJ1-2, with D hard to call. Germline V gives CDR1 MNHGY, CDR2 SAAAGT. With 6 bases removed from V and 4 bases from J, the gap between germline ends came to 3 bases. The CDR3 length is 10 residues. CDR3 in DNA: TGTGCCAGCAGGATCTATGGCTACACCTTC. This translates into CASRIYGYTF.

This clone was recorded once. The gene calls are TRBV7-9 and TRBJ1-1; 10 bases match TRBD1. CDR1 and CDR2 from the germline V gene are SEHNR and FQNEAQ (reference sequence). The CDR3 is 17 residues long. V was clipped by 4 bases and J by 0 bases; unmatched bases: 8. The CDR3 here is CASSSGQGIPMNTEAFF. CDR3 nucleotide sequence: TGTGCCAGCAGCTCGGGACAGGGGATACCTATGAACACTGAAGCTTTCTTT. Using reference TRBV7-9 and TRBJ1-1 for the parts outside the CDR3, the full variable domain is DTGVSQNPRHKITKRGQNVTFRCDPISEHNRLYWYRQTLGQGPEFLTYFQNEAQLEKSRLLSDRFSAERPKGSFSTLEIQRTEQGDSAMYLCASSSGQGIPMNTEAFFGQGTRLTVV.

The rearrangement uses TRBV2 and TRBJ1-3; no definite D call. CDR1 is SNHLY, CDR2 FYNNEI, per germline. CDR3 length: 14 residues. V was cut by 3 bases and J by 9 bases, with 15 bases left in between. The chain's CDR3 is CASSEGNGIRTIYF. The CDR3 nucleotides read TGTGCCAGCAGTGAGGGTAACGGGATTCGCACCATATATTTT.

The chain has TRBV19 and TRBJ2-5; D remains ambiguous. CDR3 length: 11 residues. V gave up 6 bases and J gave up 4 bases, with 6 bases separating them. CDR1 and CDR2 (germline): LNHDA, SQIVND (reference sequence). As DNA, the CDR3 is TGTGCCAGTAGGATGGGAGAGACCCAGTACTTC. It specifies CASRMGETQYF.

The chain links TRBV19 to TRBJ1-3; D is unresolved. Trimming took off 5 bases at V and 0 bases at J, with 11 bases between the two ends. Germline V lookup: CDR1 LNHDA, CDR2 SQIVND (reference sequence). The CDR3 contains 15 residues. CDR3 loop: CASSLGLSSGNTIYF. As DNA, the CDR3 is TGTGCCAGTAGTCTAGGGCTGAGCTCTGGAAACACCATATATTTT.

V is TRBV5-1 and J is TRBJ2-1, with 10 bases aligning to TRBD2. The CDR3 spans 17 residues. The germline V gene has CDR1 SGHRS and CDR2 YFSETQ. V shed 3 bases, J shed 5 bases, and the junction held 11 bases outside the gene matches. CDR3 region: CASSSLTLAGADNEQFF. For the CDR3, the DNA is TGCGCCAGCAGCTCCCTGACCCTAGCGGGGGCCGACAATGAGCAGTTCTTC.

The chain employs TRBV7-3 and TRBJ2-5; D possibly corresponds to TRBD1 (5 bases). The CDR3 has 14 amino acids. Deletions cut 1 base from V and 5 bases from J, with 11 bases between. Germline CDR1 SGHTA, CDR2 FQGTGA. CDR3 in DNA: TGTGCCAGCAGCTTAAGTCCAGGGAAGGAGACCCAGTACTTC. Translating gives CASSLSPGKETQYF. Using reference TRBV7-3 and TRBJ2-5 for the parts outside the CDR3, the full variable domain is GAGVSQTPSNKVTEKGKYVELRCDPISGHTALYWYRQSLGQGPEFLIYFQGTGAADDSGLPNDRFFAVRPEGSVSTLKIQRTERGDSAVYLCASSLSPGKETQYFGPGTRLLVL.